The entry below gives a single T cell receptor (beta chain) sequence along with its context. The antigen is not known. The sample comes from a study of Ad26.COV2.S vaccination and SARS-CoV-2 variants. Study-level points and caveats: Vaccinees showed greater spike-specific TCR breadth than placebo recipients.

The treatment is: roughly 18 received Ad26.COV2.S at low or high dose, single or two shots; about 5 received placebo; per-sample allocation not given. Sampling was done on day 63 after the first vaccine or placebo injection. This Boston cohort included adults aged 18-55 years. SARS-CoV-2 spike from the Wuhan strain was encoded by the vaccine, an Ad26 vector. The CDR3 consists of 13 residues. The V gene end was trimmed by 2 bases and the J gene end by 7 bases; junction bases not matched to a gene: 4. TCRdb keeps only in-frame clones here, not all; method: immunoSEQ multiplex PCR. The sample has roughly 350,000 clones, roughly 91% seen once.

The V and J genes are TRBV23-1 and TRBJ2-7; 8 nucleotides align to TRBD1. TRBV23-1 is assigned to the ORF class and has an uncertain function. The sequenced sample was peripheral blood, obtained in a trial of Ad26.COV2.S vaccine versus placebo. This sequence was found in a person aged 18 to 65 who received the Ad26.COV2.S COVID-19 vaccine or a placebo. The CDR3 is CASSQQGAGEQYF. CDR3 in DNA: TGCGCCAGCAGTCAACAGGGGGCAGGGGAGCAGTACTTC.